The 5 T cell receptor beta chains given below trace back to one sample, sequenced in a study of T cells in localized non-small cell lung cancer. Produced via immunoSEQ multiplex PCR; TCRdb's table is partial and in-frame only. There are more than 2,000 clones in the sample; under 20% occur only once, and 11% lies in the top ten. The source was normal lung tissue next to the tumor, collected before any cancer treatment. The receptor source for this set is a man aged 40 to 70 with stage I squamous cell lung carcinoma.

Within the sample, this clone is large. V and J are TRBV11-3 and TRBJ1-1; D unresolved. Looked up from germline, CDR1 is SGHNT and CDR2 is YENEEA. The V end lost 5 bases, the J end lost 0 bases, and 10 bases lay between the germline ends. The CDR3 loop spans 14 amino acids. The CDR3 region is CASSLQHLNTEAFF. CDR3 coding DNA: TGTGCCAGCAGCCTACAGCACTTGAACACTGAAGCTTTCTTT.

The rearrangement links TRBV6-8 to TRBJ2-7, with TRBD1 matching over 7 bases. This CDR3 is built from 17 residues. Trimming cost V 5 bases and J 2 bases; bases outside gene matches: 15. Germline CDR1 reads MNHGY; CDR2 reads SAAAGT. The CDR3 is CASSRDSAVSLTYEQYF. Here the CDR3 DNA reads TGTGCCAGCAGTCGGGACAGTGCCGTTTCCCTTACCTACGAGCAGTACTTC.

This clone has just a few counts. V gene TRBV11-3 combines with J gene TRBJ2-2, with D uncertain. V lost 2 bases and J 6 bases, leaving 13 bases between the germline ends. The CDR3 contains 15 residues. CDR1 and CDR2 from the germline V gene are SGHNT and YENEEA. In nucleotides, the CDR3 is TGTGCCAGCAGCTTAAGGGCGTTGGGTTCCGGGGAGCTGTTTTTT. This gives the protein CASSLRALGSGELFF. Variable domain in full (rest from reference TRBV11-3 and TRBJ2-2): EAGVVQSPRYKIIEKKQPVAFWCNPISGHNTLYWYLQNLGQGPELLIRYENEEAVDDSQLPKDRFSAERLKGVDSTLKIQPAELGDSAVYLCASSLRALGSGELFFGEGSRLTVL.

This clone is medium-sized by share. This chain links TRBV11-3 with TRBJ2-5, with TRBD2 as a possible D gene (5 bases). V was cut by 3 bases and J by 5 bases, with 13 bases left in between. This CDR3 comprises 14 residues. Germline V lookup: CDR1 SGHNT, CDR2 YENEEA. DNA of the CDR3: TGTGCCAGCAGCTTCTTGGGTCCGGGGGAGACCCAGTACTTC. It encodes CASSFLGPGETQYF.

This chain links TRBV5-1 with TRBJ2-5, with D uncertain. The V end lost 2 bases, the J end lost 2 bases, and 10 bases lay between the germline ends. CDR3 length: 14 amino acids. Germline V gene lookup returns CDR1 SGHRS and CDR2 YFSETQ. This CDR3 reads CASSLRNPQETQYF. DNA of the CDR3: TGCGCCAGCAGCTTACGGAACCCTCAAGAGACCCAGTACTTC.